This TCR beta chain was identified during a study of shared clonotypes between healthy human individuals. Adults of Caucasian background living in Nashville, Tennessee made up all donors. Genomic DNA for unsorted samples, which was extracted with the QIAamp DNA Blood Mini kit, came from about 90 million PBMCs. Sequencing was performed on unsorted PBMC DNA using ten immunoSEQ deep assay plates. The repertoire was sequenced with immunoSEQ multiplex PCR; TCRdb's copy has only in-frame clones and lacks some. The table lists 400,000 to 500,000 clones, around 80% of them singletons. The V gene lost 8 bases and the J gene lost 0 bases, with 26 bases spanning the gap. This CDR3 is 18 amino acids long. Per the germline V gene, CDR1 is WNHNN and CDR2 is SYGVQD (reference sequence).

V is TRBV10-1 and J is TRBJ2-7; perhaps TRBD1 as D (6 bases). The sample comprised PBMCs. This receptor was identified in a woman aged 35 to 49 in good health. Some clones in this sample may be carry-over from other donors' samples. CDR3 nucleotides: TGCGCCAGCCCTAAGGGGGTTATTTGGCTGAAAAGCTCCTACGAGCAGTACTTC. This codes for CASPKGVIWLKSSYEQYF.